One and the same sample provided the 8 T cell receptor beta chains below, sequenced in a study of CD8+ T cells in alopecia areata. RNA extraction and reverse transcription yielded cDNA as sequencing template. The data were produced by immunoSEQ multiplex PCR, yet TCRdb's version contains in-frame clones alone and is incomplete. The sample includes some 110,000 clones, none of them occurring once. The material sequenced was lesional skin. The source is a C3H/HeJ mouse with alopecia areata. The strain's MHC: H2-k.

Notes on this clone: Gene labels here are mouse ones. The sequenced fragment ends 4 residues before the CDR3 boundary, so the rest is inferred from the germline J gene. This chain links TRBV1 with TRBJ2-4, with D possibly TRBD2 on 6 matching bases. V shed 0 bases and J shed 0 bases, with 13 bases lying between them. The CDR3 is 17 amino acids. Germline loops: CDR1 NSQYPW, CDR2 LRSPGD (reference sequence). CDR3 DNA (partial): TGCACCTGCAGTGCAGAGGTCGGCTGGGGTAGTCAAAAC. The encoded protein is CTCSAEVGWGSQN. The whole CDR3 sequence is CTCSAEVGWGSQNTLYF. Variable domain in full (rest from reference TRBV1 and TRBJ2-4): VTLLEQNPRWRLVPRGQAVNLRCILKNSQYPWMSWYQQDLQKQLQWLFTLRSPGDKEVKSLPGADYLATRVTDTELRLQVANMSQGRTLYCTCSAEVGWGSQNTLYFGAGTRLSVL.

As concerns this clone: The gene names given are mouse names. The observed sequence ends 4 residues before the CDR3 terminus, with the missing tail filled in from the germline J gene. The chain carries TRBV13-3 and TRBJ2-3; 9 bases agree with TRBD2. The CDR3 has 16 amino acids. The junction had 5 bases not matched to a gene; V was cut back by 3 bases and J by 0 bases. Germline V gives CDR1 NNHDY, CDR2 SYVADS. Partial CDR3 DNA: TGTGCCAGCAGTGTGACTGGGGGCAATAGTGCAGAA. It yields the protein CASSVTGGNSAE. The whole CDR3 region reads CASSVTGGNSAETLYF.

This clone was observed many times. Mouse gene names and germline throughout. The read ends 4 residues before the CDR3 terminus; that terminus is restored from the germline J gene. V usage is TRBV13-3 and J usage is TRBJ2-3, with 8 nucleotides matching TRBD1. Germline-derived CDR1 and CDR2 are NNHDY and SYVADS. There are 14 residues in the CDR3. The CDR3 loop reads CASSDRGRGETLYF. CDR3 bases read: TGTGCCAGCAGTGACAGGGGGCGAGGAGAA.

This clone was recorded many times. Gene names are the mouse ones. The read gets to within 4 residues of the CDR3 end, and the germline J gene fills in the rest. This chain uses TRBV13-3 with TRBJ1-4, with 10 bases that match TRBD1. After removal of 6 bases from V and 3 bases from J, the junction contained 5 bases not matched to a gene. Germline lookup yields CDR1 NNHDY and CDR2 SYVADS. The CDR3 is 15 amino acids. The CDR3 region is CASTAGTGANERLFF. CDR3 DNA, as far as it was read: TGTGCCAGCACCGCCGGGACAGGGGCCAACGAA.

As regards this clone: Mouse gene names and germline throughout. The CDR3 end is not reached by the read, which stops 4 residues before it; the germline J gene fills it in. This sequence joins TRBV1 and TRBJ2-7, with a tentative D call TRBD2 (6 bases). The CDR3 has 13 residues. The ends were cut back, 6 bases at V and 0 bases at J, with 9 bases in the middle. CDR1 is NSQYPW and CDR2 is LRSPGD in the germline V gene (reference sequence). The DNA read from the CDR3 is TGCACCTGCAGCCCTGGGGACTCCTAT. This codes for CTCSPGDSY. In full, the CDR3 reads CTCSPGDSYEQYF.

Note on this clone: Gene labels here are mouse ones. The read ends 4 residues shy of where the CDR3 ends; the end is completed using the germline J gene. This chain connects TRBV19 to TRBJ2-2; D perhaps matches TRBD2 (6 bases). Germline CDR1 and CDR2: FNHDT and SITEND (reference sequence). This CDR3 contains 15 residues. V lost 3 bases to trimming and J lost 4 bases, with 13 bases between them. CDR3 region: CASSTGGGGTGQLYF. Partial CDR3 DNA: TGTGCCAGCAGTACGGGGGGAGGAGGCACCGGG.

Points on this clone: Gene labels here are mouse ones. The read comes to an end 4 residues before the CDR3 does, leaving the germline J gene to fill in the end. The J gene is TRBJ1-1, the V gene TRBV13-1; D may be TRBD1 (6 bases). CDR1 is NSHNY, CDR2 SYGAGN, per germline. This CDR3 is built from 14 residues. CDR3 protein: CASSDLLGGQEVFF. CDR3 DNA, as far as it was read: TGTGCCAGCAGTGATCTCCTGGGGGGGCAA.

As regards this clone: All gene names here are mouse names. The read falls 4 residues short of the CDR3 end, and the missing part is taken from the germline J gene. This chain uses TRBV13-3 with TRBJ2-2, with D unresolved. V lost 6 bases to trimming and J lost 1 base, with 10 bases between them. The CDR3 length is 14 residues. Per germline, CDR1 NNHDY and CDR2 SYVADS. The DNA read from the CDR3 is TGTGCCAGCAAGAGCGAGGGAAACACCGGG. This sequence encodes CASKSEGNTG. Given in full, the CDR3 is CASKSEGNTGQLYF.